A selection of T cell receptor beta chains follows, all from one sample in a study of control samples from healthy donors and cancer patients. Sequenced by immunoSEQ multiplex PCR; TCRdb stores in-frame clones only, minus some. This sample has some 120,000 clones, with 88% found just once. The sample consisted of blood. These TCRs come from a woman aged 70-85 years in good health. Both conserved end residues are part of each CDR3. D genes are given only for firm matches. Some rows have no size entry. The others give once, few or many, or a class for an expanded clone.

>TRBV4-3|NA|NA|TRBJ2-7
TGCGCCAGCAGCCAAGGGCCATTCTACGAGCAGTACTTC
CASSQGPFYEQYF
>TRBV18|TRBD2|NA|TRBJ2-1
TGTGCCAGCTCACCAATGACTAGCGGGGCCAGTGAGCAGTTCTTC
CASSPMTSGASEQFF
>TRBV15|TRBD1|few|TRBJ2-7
TGTGCCACCAGCAGAGATAGTGGACAGGGGAACGAGCAGTACTTC
CATSRDSGQGNEQYF
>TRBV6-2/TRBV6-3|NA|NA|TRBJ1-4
TGTGCCAGCAGTTACAGGGGCGCAACTAATGAAAAACTGTTTTTT
CASSYRGATNEKLFF
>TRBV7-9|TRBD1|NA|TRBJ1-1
TGTGCCAGCAGCCGCCGCGGGGACAGGGGATCCATGAACACTGAAGCTTTCTTT
CASSRRGDRGSMNTEAFF
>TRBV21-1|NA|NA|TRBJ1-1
TGTGCCAGCAGAATCCCTCCCCTATCGCGGAACACTGAAGCTTTCTTT
CASRIPPLSRNTEAFF
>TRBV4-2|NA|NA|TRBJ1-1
TGTGCCAGCAGCCAAGATTCCTCCCGCACTGAAGCTTTCTTT
CASSQDSSRTEAFF
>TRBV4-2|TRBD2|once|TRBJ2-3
TGTGCCAGCAGCCAAGATCGGCGGGGGGGAGGGCCCCGACGGGATACGCAGTATTTT
CASSQDRRGGGPRRDTQYF
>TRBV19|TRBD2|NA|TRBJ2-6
TGTGCCAGTAGTATAGTAGCGGGGGGACTCTCTGGGGCCAACGTCCTGACTTTC
CASSIVAGGLSGANVLTF
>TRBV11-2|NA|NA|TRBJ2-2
TGTGCCAGCAGCTTAATGACGGGTTTCACTAGGACCGGGGAGCTGTTTTTT
CASSLMTGFTRTGELFF
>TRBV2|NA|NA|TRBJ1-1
TGTGCCAGCAGCGGTGGGACCGCCGGGCACACTGAAGCTTTCTTT
CASSGGTAGHTEAFF
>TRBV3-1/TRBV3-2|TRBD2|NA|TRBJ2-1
TGTGCCAGCAGCCAAGCGTCGGGGGGCTCCTACAATGAGCAGTTCTTC
CASSQASGGSYNEQFF
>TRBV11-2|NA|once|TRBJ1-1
TGTGCCAGCAGCCCGGACCTAGGCCCCATGAACACTGAAGCTTTCTTT
CASSPDLGPMNTEAFF
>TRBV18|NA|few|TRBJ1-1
TGTGCCAGCTCACCGGGTCCGGTGGACACTGAAGCTTTCTTT
CASSPGPVDTEAFF
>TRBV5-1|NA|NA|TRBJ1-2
TGCGCCAGCAGAGAAGGAGAGGAGGGCTACACCTTC
CASREGEEGYTF
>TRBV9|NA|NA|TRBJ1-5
TGTGCCAGCAGGCCAAAGGTCGGAAAAACAGGGTTTAGCAATCAGCCCCAGCATTTT
CASRPKVGKTGFSNQPQHF
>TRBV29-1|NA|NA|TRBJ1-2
TGCAGCGTTGTTCAGGGGAACTATGGCTACACCTTC
CSVVQGNYGYTF
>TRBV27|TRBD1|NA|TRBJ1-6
TGTGCCAGCATGGGGACAGGGTATAATCCGTATGATTCACCCCTCCACTTT
CASMGTGYNPYDSPLHF
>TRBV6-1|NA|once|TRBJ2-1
TGTGCCAGCAGTGAAGACTTCAGCTCCTACAATGAGCAGTTCTTC
CASSEDFSSYNEQFF
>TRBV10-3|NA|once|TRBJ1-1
TGTGCCACCCAGGGATCCCGGGACACTGAAGCTTTCTTT
CATQGSRDTEAFF
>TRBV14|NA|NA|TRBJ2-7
TGTGCCAGCAGCCAGTGGACTCCCGGGGAGCAGTACTTC
CASSQWTPGEQYF
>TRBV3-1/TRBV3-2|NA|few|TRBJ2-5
TGTGCCAGCGGGGGCTCCAGGGCAGAGACCCAGTACTTC
CASGGSRAETQYF
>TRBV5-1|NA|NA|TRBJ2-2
TGCGCCAGCAGCCCCGGACATGGCACCGGGGAGCTGTTTTTT
CASSPGHGTGELFF
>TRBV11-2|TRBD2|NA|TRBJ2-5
TGTGCCAGCAGCTTCACTAGCGGGGGCGAGACCCAGTACTTC
CASSFTSGGETQYF